Shown below are 2 T cell receptor beta chains from a single sample sequenced in a study of somatic mutations in cytotoxic T cells in rheumatoid arthritis. Profiling relied on immunoSEQ multiplex PCR, and the TCRdb table lists in-frame clones only, not all of them. The sample carries several hundred clones, roughly 86% recorded once. What was sequenced was CD8+ T cells sorted from blood. These receptors were obtained from a woman in her 70s with rheumatoid arthritis.

Turning to this clone: The germline gene is not matched at one end of the junction; a read error may be the cause. CDR3 nucleotides: TGTGCCGGCAGTGGAAGGCCTAGCGGGACCTACGAGCAGTACTTC. This encodes CAGSGRPSGTYEQYF. This rearrangement joins TRBV2 to TRBJ2-7, with TRBD2 matching over 9 bases. CDR1 SNHLY and CDR2 FYNNEI come from the germline V gene. CDR3 length: 15 residues.

The chain uses TRBV5-5 and TRBJ2-1; possibly TRBD1 for D (5 bases). V lost 0 bases and J 8 bases, leaving 12 bases between the germline ends. The CDR3 loop spans 14 amino acids. CDR1 and CDR2 (germline): SGHKS, YYEKEE (reference sequence). In DNA, the CDR3 is TGTGCCAGCAGCTTGGCGGCAGGGTGGGATGAGCAGTTCTTC. Amino acid sequence: CASSLAAGWDEQFF. The whole variable domain, remainder taken from reference TRBV5-5 and TRBJ2-1, is DAGVTQSPTHLIKTRGQQVTLRCSPISGHKSVSWYQQVLGQGPQFIFQYYEKEERGRGNFPDRFSARQFPNYSSELNVNALLLGDSALYLCASSLAAGWDEQFFGPGTRLTVL.